Described below is a single T cell receptor (beta chain) sequence and its context. The data belong to a study of T cells after yellow fever vaccination. Whole-study context: Low-cell-number fractions were prepared with SMART-Seq v4 Ultra Low Input.

TCRdb independently ran MiXCR on the 5' RACE reads; one entry per CDR3 protein. The repertoire holds around 330,000 distinct CDR3 sequences, with approximately 3.8% as singletons. The V and J ends lost 2 bases and 2 bases, in that order; junction bases with no gene match: 4. The CDR3 spans 15 residues. Per the germline V gene, CDR1 is SGHTA and CDR2 is FQGTGA. The sequence was collected from a man aged 18 to 30 who received the YFV17D yellow fever vaccine. The sequenced sample was PBMCs, obtained on the day of the yellow fever booster vaccination. The rearrangement links TRBV7-3 to TRBJ2-7; 9 nucleotides line up with TRBD2. The CDR3 loop is CASSLGGGGAYEQYF. DNA for the CDR3: TGTGCCAGCAGCTTAGGGGGCGGGGGGGCCTACGAGCAGTACTTC.